One and the same sample provided the 29 T cell receptor beta chains below, sequenced in a study of T cells in Graves' hyperthyroidism and ophthalmopathy. Researchers amplified the TCR beta CDR3 regions from RNA transcripts. First-round RT-PCR targeting the TCR CDR3 was performed with the HTBI primer set. TCRdb ran MiXCR on the multiplex PCR reads and lists one entry per CDR3 protein. The sample has about 380,000 distinct CDR3 sequences, around 20% seen once. The sample comprised blood. Receptors were obtained from a man aged 18 to 30 with Graves' ophthalmopathy.

There are many counts of this clonotype. The J gene is TRBJ1-1, the V gene TRBV5-1; D remains ambiguous. This CDR3 spans 15 amino acids. Trimming pared 0 bases from V and 3 bases from J, leaving 12 bases between. In germline, CDR1 is SGHRS, CDR2 YFSETQ. CDR3 sequence: CASSLEAGPHTEAFF. The DNA for the CDR3 is TGCGCCAGCAGCTTGGAAGCCGGGCCACACACTGAAGCTTTCTTT.

This clonotype was observed a few times. The V and J genes are TRBV20-1 and TRBJ2-7; 10 bases map to TRBD2. Germline assignment: CDR1 DFQATT and CDR2 SNEGSKA (reference sequence). The ends lost 8 bases at V and 3 bases at J; junction bases unmatched: 7. This CDR3 contains 13 residues. CDR3 in DNA: TGCAGTCACACGGCTAGCGGGAGCTACGAGCAGTACTTC. It translates to CSHTASGSYEQYF.

This sequence joins TRBV5-1 and TRBJ1-1, with D tentatively TRBD1 (5 bases). Germline V lookup: CDR1 SGHRS, CDR2 YFSETQ. CDR3 size: 12 residues. The V end was cut by 7 bases, the J end by 11 bases, with 18 bases between. The chain's CDR3 is CASHSGPNFAFF. For the CDR3, the DNA is TGCGCCAGCCACTCGGGGCCAAACTTCGCTTTCTTT.

This clonotype was seen ten or more times. The rearrangement joins TRBV3-1 to TRBJ1-2; D perhaps matches TRBD1 (5 bases). CDR3 length: 13 amino acids. Trimming pared 1 base from V and 5 bases from J, leaving 8 bases between. CDR1 and CDR2 from the germline V gene are LGHDT and YNNKEL (reference sequence). The CDR3 region is CASSQARVYGYTF. CDR3 bases: TGTGCCAGCAGCCAAGCCAGGGTTTATGGCTACACCTTC.

This clonotype has at least ten counts. This CDR3 is CASSYTGAPYNEQFF. CDR3 nucleotides: TGTGCCAGCAGTTACACAGGGGCACCTTACAATGAGCAGTTCTTC. The chain couples TRBV27 to TRBJ2-1; TRBD1 agrees at 7 bases. The CDR3 has 15 amino acids. Germline CDR1 reads MNHEY; CDR2 reads SMNVEV (reference sequence). The trim removed 4 bases at V and 4 bases at J, leaving 7 bases unmatched.

The V and J genes are TRBV20-1 and TRBJ1-3; D may be TRBD1 (5 bases). V was shortened by 3 bases and J by 0 bases, with 9 bases between the two germline ends. CDR1 and CDR2 (germline): DFQATT, SNEGSKA (reference sequence). The CDR3 consists of 14 residues. CDR3 sequence (DNA): TGCAGTGCTAGGGGGGAGAGCTCTGGAAACACCATATATTTT. Protein product: CSARGESSGNTIYF.

Only a few counts were recorded for this clonotype. V usage is TRBV15 and J usage is TRBJ2-1; D remains ambiguous. Germline V gene sequence: CDR1 LNHNV, CDR2 YYDKDF (reference sequence). V dropped 0 bases and J dropped 1 base, with 16 bases sitting between them. This CDR3 has 18 residues. Written as DNA, the CDR3 is TGTGCCACCAGCAGAGAGCGACATGACTTAGGGTCCTACAATGAGCAGTTCTTC. This gives the protein CATSRERHDLGSYNEQFF.

Ten or more counts support this clonotype. The rearrangement uses TRBV11-3 and TRBJ2-3; unclear D gene. This CDR3 has 13 residues. From germline, CDR1 is SGHNT and CDR2 YENEEA. With 2 bases removed from V and 6 bases from J, the gap between germline ends came to 9 bases. The chain's CDR3 is CASSLNSWDTQYF. CDR3 nucleotide sequence: TGTGCCAGCAGCTTAAACAGTTGGGATACGCAGTATTTT.

The chain employs TRBV9 and TRBJ2-1, with D unclear. This CDR3 has 14 amino acids. The V end was cut by 4 bases, the J end by 4 bases, with 12 bases between. Germline V gives CDR1 SGDLS, CDR2 YYNGEE. In DNA, the CDR3 is TGTGCCAGCAGCTTCCAGGACGGTTACAATGAGCAGTTCTTC. As protein: CASSFQDGYNEQFF.

This clonotype was seen a handful of times. This may be a read error: a much more frequent sequence differs by one nucleotide. This chain joins TRBV15 and TRBJ2-3; TRBD2 might be the D (6 bases). Trimming pared 0 bases from V and 10 bases from J, leaving 17 bases between. Looked up from germline, CDR1 is LNHNV and CDR2 is YYDKDF (reference sequence). The CDR3 consists of 15 residues. The CDR3 region is CATSREGGATSAQYF. In DNA, the CDR3 is TGTGCCACCAGCAGAGAGGGGGGTGCGACGAGTGCGCAGTATTTT.

The chain carries TRBV5-6 and TRBJ2-2, with TRBD1 matching over 8 bases. This CDR3 comprises 14 residues. After removal of 4 bases from V and 4 bases from J, the junction contained 3 bases not matched to a gene. Germline lookup yields CDR1 SGHDT and CDR2 YYEEEE. The chain's CDR3 is CASSRTGSTGELFF. The DNA of the CDR3 is TGTGCCAGCAGCAGGACAGGGTCCACCGGGGAGCTGTTTTTT. The full variable domain, completed using reference TRBV5-6 and TRBJ2-2, is DAGVTQSPTHLIKTRGQQVTLRCSPKSGHDTVSWYQQALGQGPQFIFQYYEEEERQRGNFPDRFSGHQFPNYSSELNVNALLLGDSALYLCASSRTGSTGELFFGEGSRLTVL.

This clonotype showed up many times. The chain links TRBV7-3 to TRBJ2-4; tentatively, D is TRBD2 (6 bases). The CDR3 contains 14 residues. V lost 6 bases to trimming and J lost 2 bases, with 11 bases between them. Germline CDR1 is SGHTA and CDR2 is FQGTGA. CDR3 amino acids: CASRQGGTKNIQYF. The CDR3 region has the DNA TGTGCCAGCAGGCAGGGCGGGACCAAAAACATTCAGTACTTC. The full variable domain, in which reference TRBV7-3 and TRBJ2-4 provide the parts outside the CDR3, is GAGVSQTPSNKVTEKGKYVELRCDPISGHTALYWYRQSLGQGPEFLIYFQGTGAADDSGLPNDRFFAVRPEGSVSTLKIQRTERGDSAVYLCASRQGGTKNIQYFGAGTRLSVL.

This clonotype occurred many times. This chain links TRBV20-1 with TRBJ1-1, with TRBD1 matching over 8 bases. The V segment lost 7 bases and the J segment 2 bases; nucleotides outside the gene matches: 6. The germline gives CDR1 DFQATT, CDR2 SNEGSKA (reference sequence). The CDR3 runs 13 residues. For the CDR3, the DNA is TGCAGTGGCAGGGACAGGATCAACACTGAAGCTTTCTTT. Protein product: CSGRDRINTEAFF.

This chain links TRBV27 with TRBJ2-6; D is unresolved. CDR3 length equals 16 residues. Germline V gene data show CDR1 as MNHEY and CDR2 as SMNVEV (reference sequence). V was cut by 4 bases and J by 2 bases, with 12 bases left in between. The CDR3 protein is CASSSPLRAGANVLTF. CDR3 bases: TGTGCCAGCAGTTCACCCCTCCGGGCTGGGGCCAACGTCCTGACTTTC. Full variable domain (missing parts from reference TRBV27 and TRBJ2-6): EAQVTQNPRYLITVTGKKLTVTCSQNMNHEYMSWYRQDPGLGLRQIYYSMNVEVTDKGDVPEGYKVSRKEKRNFPLILESPSPNQTSLYFCASSSPLRAGANVLTFGAGSRLTVL.

This clonotype occurred many times. The chain links TRBV28 to TRBJ2-1; 12 positions agree with TRBD2. V lost 5 bases, J lost 8 bases, and 16 bases stayed unmatched. From germline, CDR1 is MDHEN and CDR2 SYDVKM. The CDR3 has 18 residues. CDR3 DNA: TGTGCCAGCAGTCCAGGACTAGCGGGGACGGGGCTGGGGCATGAGCAGTTCTTC. This encodes CASSPGLAGTGLGHEQFF.

This clonotype has a count of ten or more. This rearrangement joins TRBV12-3 or TRBV12-4 to TRBJ1-2; no firm D call. CDR3 length: 13 amino acids. V shed 6 bases and J shed 6 bases, with 14 bases lying between them. The CDR3 coding sequence is TGTGCCAGCAGGCCGGACGGTGGTGATGGCTACACCTTC. The encoded protein is CASRPDGGDGYTF.

This clonotype was seen a few times. The V gene is TRBV4-2, the J gene TRBJ2-3, with TRBD2 matching 8 bases. Germline V gene sequence: CDR1 LGHNA, CDR2 YNFKEQ. CDR3 length: 15 amino acids. The junction had 7 bases not matched to a gene; V was cut back by 5 bases and J by 3 bases. For the CDR3, the DNA is TGTGCCAGCAGCGGGGGACTAGTAGGTACAGATACGCAGTATTTT. It translates to CASSGGLVGTDTQYF.

The sample holds many counts of this clonotype. This chain joins TRBV2 and TRBJ2-2; TRBD2 agrees at 8 bases. Germline loops: CDR1 SNHLY, CDR2 FYNNEI. V gave up 6 bases and J gave up 7 bases; unmatched junction bases: 10. The CDR3 runs 15 residues. The CDR3 here is CASRNGGAVSGELFF. As DNA, the CDR3 is TGTGCCAGCAGAAACGGGGGGGCCGTGAGCGGGGAGCTGTTTTTT. The full variable domain, completed using reference TRBV2 and TRBJ2-2, is EPEVTQTPSHQVTQMGQEVILRCVPISNHLYFYWYRQILGQKVEFLVSFYNNEISEKSEIFDDQFSVERPDGSNFTLKIRSTKLEDSAMYFCASRNGGAVSGELFFGEGSRLTVL.

This clonotype was recorded many times. The CDR3 sequence is CASSLSTGDQPQHF. The CDR3, as DNA: TGTGCCAGCAGCCTATCGACAGGGGACCAGCCCCAGCATTTT. The chain is built from TRBV3-1 and TRBJ1-5, with TRBD1 identical over 8 bases. Trimming at V came to 4 bases and at J to 7 bases, leaving 6 bases not matched to a gene. Germline V gives CDR1 LGHDT, CDR2 YNNKEL (reference sequence). CDR3 length: 14 amino acids.

This clonotype was found a few times. This chain connects TRBV13 to TRBJ1-2, with D possibly matching TRBD1 (6 bases). Germline V CDR1 and CDR2: PRHDT, FYEKMQ (reference sequence). This CDR3 spans 16 amino acids. V lost 5 bases and J 1 base, leaving 17 bases between the germline ends. CDR3 protein: CASSLANRAFNYGYTF. The DNA of the CDR3 is TGTGCCAGCAGCCTAGCAAACAGGGCTTTTAACTATGGCTACACCTTC.

This clonotype has a handful of counts. V usage is TRBV5-1 and J usage is TRBJ1-2, with 7 bases identical to TRBD1. With 0 bases clipped from V and 2 bases from J, the junction kept 4 bases outside the gene matches. The CDR3 consists of 15 residues. Per germline, CDR1 SGHRS and CDR2 YFSETQ. For the CDR3, the DNA is TGCGCCAGCAGCTTGGGGACAGGAGAAAACTATGGCTACACCTTC. Amino acids: CASSLGTGENYGYTF.

With regard to this clonotype: An end of the junction differs from the germline gene, which may be a read error. The chain links TRBV7-7 to TRBJ2-5; D gene uncertain. The CDR3 has 13 residues. CDR1 is SSHAT, CDR2 FNYEAQ, per germline (reference sequence). In DNA, the CDR3 is TGTGCTAGCAGCCAATCCCCCGGGGAGACCCAGTACTTC. It is translated as CASSQSPGETQYF.

This clonotype turned up a few times. This chain joins TRBV15 and TRBJ2-2; D not certain. Germline-derived CDR1 and CDR2 are LNHNV and YYDKDF (reference sequence). The CDR3 spans 12 residues. Trimming took 0 bases from V and 7 from J, leaving 3 bases between them. CDR3 sequence reads: CATSREVGELFF. DNA for the CDR3: TGTGCCACCAGCAGAGAGGTCGGGGAGCTGTTTTTT.

This clonotype was counted a few times. CDR3 DNA: TGTGCCAGCAGTCAGTCGGGACAGCGCAATCAGCCCCAGCATTTT. This gives the protein CASSQSGQRNQPQHF. V usage is TRBV2 and J usage is TRBJ1-5, with 7 bases fitting TRBD1. In germline, CDR1 is SNHLY, CDR2 FYNNEI. The CDR3 totals 15 residues. The V segment lost 5 bases and the J segment 2 bases; nucleotides outside the gene matches: 6.

This sequence joins TRBV9 and TRBJ2-3, with a weak D call TRBD2 (6 bases). In germline, CDR1 is SGDLS, CDR2 YYNGEE. The V end lost 0 bases, the J end lost 2 bases, and 10 bases lay between the germline ends. The CDR3 loop spans 15 amino acids. CDR3: CASSVGGEHTDTQYF. The CDR3 coding sequence is TGTGCCAGCAGCGTAGGCGGGGAGCACACAGATACGCAGTATTTT.

The V gene is TRBV7-3, the J gene TRBJ1-2; tentatively, D is TRBD1 (5 bases). V lost 7 bases to trimming and J lost 5 bases, with 26 bases between them. This CDR3 has 17 residues. Germline loops: CDR1 SGHTA, CDR2 FQGTGA. The CDR3 reads CASIPGAGPTPEYGYTF. In DNA, the CDR3 is TGTGCCAGCATTCCTGGGGCAGGACCCACCCCTGAATATGGCTACACCTTC. The full variable domain, in which reference TRBV7-3 and TRBJ1-2 provide the parts outside the CDR3, is GAGVSQTPSNKVTEKGKYVELRCDPISGHTALYWYRQSLGQGPEFLIYFQGTGAADDSGLPNDRFFAVRPEGSVSTLKIQRTERGDSAVYLCASIPGAGPTPEYGYTFGSGTRLTVV.

The table lists this clonotype with many counts. The V gene is TRBV7-2, the J gene TRBJ1-2; no reliable D call. Germline V gene sequence: CDR1 SGHTA, CDR2 FQGNSA. The V end lost 4 bases, the J end lost 6 bases, and 15 bases lay between the germline ends. The CDR3 totals 14 residues. The CDR3 DNA reads TGTGCCAGCAGCTCGCTGTTGACCCTCCATGGCTACACCTTC. It encodes CASSSLLTLHGYTF.

Many counts were recorded for this clonotype. This chain joins TRBV6-1 and TRBJ2-1; 8 nucleotides line up with TRBD1. Germline V gene lookup returns CDR1 MNHNS and CDR2 SASEGT. This CDR3 is built from 16 residues. J was trimmed by 6 bases and V by 6 bases; bases with no gene match: 13. In nucleotides, the CDR3 is TGTGCCAGCAGCCCACGAGACAGGGGAGGTTTCAATGAGCAGTTCTTC. This codes for CASSPRDRGGFNEQFF.

The V gene is TRBV5-4, the J gene TRBJ1-4; D is uncertain. Germline loops: CDR1 SGHNT, CDR2 YYREEE (reference sequence). With 1 base removed from V and 8 bases from J, the gap between germline ends came to 12 bases. The length of the CDR3 is 14 residues. The CDR3 coding sequence is TGTGCCAGCAGCTTGAAGGCGGTTGGGGAAAAACTGTTTTTT. Translated: CASSLKAVGEKLFF.